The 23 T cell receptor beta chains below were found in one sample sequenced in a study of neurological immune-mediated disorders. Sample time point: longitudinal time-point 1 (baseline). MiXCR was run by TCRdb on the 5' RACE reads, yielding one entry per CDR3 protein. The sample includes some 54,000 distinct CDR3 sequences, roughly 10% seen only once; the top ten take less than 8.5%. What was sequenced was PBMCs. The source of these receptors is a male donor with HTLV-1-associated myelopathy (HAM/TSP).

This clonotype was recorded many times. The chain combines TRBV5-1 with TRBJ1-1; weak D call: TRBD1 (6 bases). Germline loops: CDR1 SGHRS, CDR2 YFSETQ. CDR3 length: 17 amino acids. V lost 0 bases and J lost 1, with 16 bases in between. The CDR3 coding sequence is TGCGCCAGCAGCTTGGTAGGACAGCCTAGAGGGAACACTGAAGCTTTCTTT. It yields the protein CASSLVGQPRGNTEAFF.

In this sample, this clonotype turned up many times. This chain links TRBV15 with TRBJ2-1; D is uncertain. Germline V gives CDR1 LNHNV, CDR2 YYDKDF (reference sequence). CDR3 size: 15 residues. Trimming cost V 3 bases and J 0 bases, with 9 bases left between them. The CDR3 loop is CATSSGWSSYNEQFF. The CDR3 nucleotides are TGTGCCACCAGCAGTGGATGGAGCTCCTACAATGAGCAGTTCTTC.

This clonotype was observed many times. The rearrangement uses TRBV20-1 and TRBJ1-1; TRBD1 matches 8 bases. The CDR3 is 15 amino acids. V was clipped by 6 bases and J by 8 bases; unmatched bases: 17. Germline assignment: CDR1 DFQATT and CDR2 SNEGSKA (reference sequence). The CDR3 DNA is TGCAGTGCCGCGCCAGGGGGCACCTCAGGGGGGGAAGCTTTCTTT. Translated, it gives CSAAPGGTSGGEAFF.

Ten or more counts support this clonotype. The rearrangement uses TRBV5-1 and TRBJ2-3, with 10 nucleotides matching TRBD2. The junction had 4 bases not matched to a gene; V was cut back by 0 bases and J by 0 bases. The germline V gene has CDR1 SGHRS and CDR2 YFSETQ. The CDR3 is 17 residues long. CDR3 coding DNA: TGCGCCAGCAGCTTGGTCCCGACTAGCGGGAGCACAGATACGCAGTATTTT. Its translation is CASSLVPTSGSTDTQYF.

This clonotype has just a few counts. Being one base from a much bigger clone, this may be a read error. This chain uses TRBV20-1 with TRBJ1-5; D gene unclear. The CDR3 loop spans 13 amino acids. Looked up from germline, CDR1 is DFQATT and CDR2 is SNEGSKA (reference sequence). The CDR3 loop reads CSARRTADHPQHF. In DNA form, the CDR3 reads TGCAGTGCCAGACGGACCGCGGATCATCCCCAGCATTTT.

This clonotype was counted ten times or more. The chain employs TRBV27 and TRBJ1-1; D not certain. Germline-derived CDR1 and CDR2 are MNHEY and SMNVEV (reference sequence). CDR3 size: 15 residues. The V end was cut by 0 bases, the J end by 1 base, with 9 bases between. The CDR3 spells CASSLSSLGNTEAFF. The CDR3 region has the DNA TGTGCCAGCAGTTTATCTTCCTTGGGGAACACTGAAGCTTTCTTT.

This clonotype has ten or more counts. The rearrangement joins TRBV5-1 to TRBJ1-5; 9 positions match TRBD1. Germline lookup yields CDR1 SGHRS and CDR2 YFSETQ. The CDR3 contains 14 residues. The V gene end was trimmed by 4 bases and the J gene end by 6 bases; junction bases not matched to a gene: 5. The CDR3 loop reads CASSRDRDSQPQHF. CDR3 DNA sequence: TGCGCCAGCAGCCGGGACAGGGACAGTCAGCCCCAGCATTTT.

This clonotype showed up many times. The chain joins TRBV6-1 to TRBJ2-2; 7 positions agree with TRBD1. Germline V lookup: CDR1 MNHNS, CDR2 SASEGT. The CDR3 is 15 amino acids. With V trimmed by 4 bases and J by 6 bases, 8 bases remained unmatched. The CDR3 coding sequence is TGTGCCAGCAGTGGGAATAGGGGGCGCGCCGGGGAGCTGTTTTTT. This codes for CASSGNRGRAGELFF.

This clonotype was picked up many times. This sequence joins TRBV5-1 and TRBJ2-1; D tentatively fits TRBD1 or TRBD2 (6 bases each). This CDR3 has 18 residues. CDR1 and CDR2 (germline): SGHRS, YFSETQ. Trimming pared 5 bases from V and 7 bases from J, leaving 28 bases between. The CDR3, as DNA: TGCGCCAGCAGTTCCAGCTTAATGGGGGGCCGTTCGTGGAATGAGCAGTTCTTC. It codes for CASSSSLMGGRSWNEQFF.

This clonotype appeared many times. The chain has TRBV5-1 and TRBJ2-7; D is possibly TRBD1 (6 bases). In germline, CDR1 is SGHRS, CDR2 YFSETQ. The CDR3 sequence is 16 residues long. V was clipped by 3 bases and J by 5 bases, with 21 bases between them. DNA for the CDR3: TGCGCCAGCAGCTCAAACTCAGGGGCCACCCCTAACGAGCAGTACTTC. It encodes CASSSNSGATPNEQYF.

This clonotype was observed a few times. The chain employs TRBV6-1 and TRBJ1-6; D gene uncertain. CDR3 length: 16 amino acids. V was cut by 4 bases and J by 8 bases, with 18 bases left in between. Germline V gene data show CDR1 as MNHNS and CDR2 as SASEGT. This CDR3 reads CASSGREWGRDSPLHF. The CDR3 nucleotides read TGTGCCAGCAGTGGTCGGGAGTGGGGAAGGGATTCACCCCTCCACTTT.

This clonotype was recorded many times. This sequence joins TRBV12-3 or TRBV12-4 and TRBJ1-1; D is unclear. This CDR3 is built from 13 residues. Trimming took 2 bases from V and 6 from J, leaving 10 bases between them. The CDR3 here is CASSLISGAEAFF. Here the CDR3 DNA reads TGTGCCAGCAGTTTAATCAGCGGCGCTGAAGCTTTCTTT.

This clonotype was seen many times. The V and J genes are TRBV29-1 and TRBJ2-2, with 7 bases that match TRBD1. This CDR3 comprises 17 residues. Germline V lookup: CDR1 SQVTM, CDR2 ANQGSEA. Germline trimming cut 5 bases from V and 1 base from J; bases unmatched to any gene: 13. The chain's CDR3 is CSVSLTGRQQNTGELFF. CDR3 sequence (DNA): TGCAGCGTTTCCCTGACAGGGCGCCAACAGAACACCGGGGAGCTGTTTTTT.

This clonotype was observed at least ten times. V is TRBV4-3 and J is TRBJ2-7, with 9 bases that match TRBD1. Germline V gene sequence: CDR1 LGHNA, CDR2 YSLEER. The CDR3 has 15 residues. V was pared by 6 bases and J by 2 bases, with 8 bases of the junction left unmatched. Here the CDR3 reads CASSNMGQGAYEQYF. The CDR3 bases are TGCGCCAGCAGTAATATGGGACAGGGTGCCTACGAGCAGTACTTC.

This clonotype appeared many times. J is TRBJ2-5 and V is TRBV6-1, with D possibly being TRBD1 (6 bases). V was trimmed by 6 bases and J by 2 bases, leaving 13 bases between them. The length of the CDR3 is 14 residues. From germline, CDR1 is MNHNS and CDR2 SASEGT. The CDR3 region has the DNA TGTGCCAGCAGGAGTGGGACACTTCAAGAGACCCAGTACTTC. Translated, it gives CASRSGTLQETQYF.

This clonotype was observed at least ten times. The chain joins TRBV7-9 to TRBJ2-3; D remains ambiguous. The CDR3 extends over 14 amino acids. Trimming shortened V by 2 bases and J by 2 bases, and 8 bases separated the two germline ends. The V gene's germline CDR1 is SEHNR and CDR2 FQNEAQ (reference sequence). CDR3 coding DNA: TGTGCCAGCAGCTTACGACGGGTCACAGATACGCAGTATTTT. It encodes CASSLRRVTDTQYF.

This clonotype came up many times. The DNA for the CDR3 is TGTGCCATCAGTGAGCTAGGGACAGTTTTGTCCTACGAGCAGTACTTC. This sequence encodes CAISELGTVLSYEQYF. V usage is TRBV10-3 and J usage is TRBJ2-7, with TRBD1 identical over 7 bases. Germline V gene data show CDR1 as ENHRY and CDR2 as SYGVKD. V shed 2 bases, J shed 1 base, and the junction held 8 bases outside the gene matches. This CDR3 comprises 16 residues.

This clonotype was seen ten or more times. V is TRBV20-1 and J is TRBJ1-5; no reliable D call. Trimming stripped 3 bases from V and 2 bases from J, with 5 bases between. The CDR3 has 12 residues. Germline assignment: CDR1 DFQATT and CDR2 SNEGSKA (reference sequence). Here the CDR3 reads CSASRGNQPQHF. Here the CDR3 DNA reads TGCAGTGCTAGTCGGGGCAATCAGCCCCAGCATTTT.

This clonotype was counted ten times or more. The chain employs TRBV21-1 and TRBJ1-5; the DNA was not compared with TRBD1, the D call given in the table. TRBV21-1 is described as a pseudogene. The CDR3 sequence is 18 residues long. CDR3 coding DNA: TGTGCCAGCAGCAAATGGGGGCTGACTCTACGCAGAGATCAGCCCCAGCATTTT. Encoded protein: CASSKWGLTLRRDQPQHF.

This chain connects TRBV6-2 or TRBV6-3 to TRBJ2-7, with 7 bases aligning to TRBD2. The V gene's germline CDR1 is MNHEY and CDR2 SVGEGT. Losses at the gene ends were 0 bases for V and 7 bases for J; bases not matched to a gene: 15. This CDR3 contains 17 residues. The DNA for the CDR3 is TGTGCCAGCAGTTACTCGAAGGCCCTAGCGGTGCCCCAGGAGCAGTACTTC. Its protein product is CASSYSKALAVPQEQYF.

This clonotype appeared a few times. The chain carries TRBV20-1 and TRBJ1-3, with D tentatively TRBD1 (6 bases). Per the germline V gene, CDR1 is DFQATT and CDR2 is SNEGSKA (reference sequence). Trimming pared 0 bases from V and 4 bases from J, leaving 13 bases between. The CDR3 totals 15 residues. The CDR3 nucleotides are TGCAGTGCTAGAGATCCAGGGGAGTTCGGAAACACCATATATTTT. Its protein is CSARDPGEFGNTIYF.

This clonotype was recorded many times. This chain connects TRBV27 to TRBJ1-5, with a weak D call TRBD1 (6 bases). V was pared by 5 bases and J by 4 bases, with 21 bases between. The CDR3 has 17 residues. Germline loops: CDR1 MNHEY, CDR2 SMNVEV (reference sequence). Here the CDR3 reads CASSLPSCGGRNQPQHF. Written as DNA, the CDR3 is TGTGCCAGCAGTCTCCCGTCTTGCGGGGGCCGGAATCAGCCCCAGCATTTT.

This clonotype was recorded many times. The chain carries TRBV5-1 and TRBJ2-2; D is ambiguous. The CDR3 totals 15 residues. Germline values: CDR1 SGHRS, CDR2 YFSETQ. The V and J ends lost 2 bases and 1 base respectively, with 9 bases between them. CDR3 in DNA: TGCGCCAGCAGCTTTTTGGAGAGGAACACCGGGGAGCTGTTTTTT. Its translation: CASSFLERNTGELFF.